Below are 24 T cell receptor beta chains sequenced from a single sample in a study of cytomegalovirus exposure and HLA in healthy donors. 60 Vbeta and 13 Jbeta primers were used in PCR. The method was immunoSEQ multiplex PCR; TCRdb's version includes in-frame clones alone and lacks a portion of them. The sample lists roughly 80,000 clones, approximately 84% occurring once. Input material: PBMCs. The source is a woman between 45 and 65 years old in good health and CMV-seronegative.

Only a few counts were recorded for this clone. The DNA of the CDR3 is TGTGCCAGCAGCTTAGGGGGCCGCGTCACCGGGGAGCTGTTTTTT. Encoded protein: CASSLGGRVTGELFF. This chain connects TRBV7-9 to TRBJ2-2; possible D gene TRBD1, 5 bases. This CDR3 has 15 residues. Per the germline V gene, CDR1 is SEHNR and CDR2 is FQNEAQ (reference sequence). The ends were cut back, 1 base at V and 4 bases at J, with 10 bases in the middle.

DNA of the CDR3: TGTGCCAGCAGCGTAGCTACAGGGGGGACCACTGAAGCTTTCTTT. Amino acids: CASSVATGGTTEAFF. This chain connects TRBV9 to TRBJ1-1; 8 bases align to TRBD1. The CDR3 totals 15 residues. The germline V gene has CDR1 SGDLS and CDR2 YYNGEE. Trimming took 0 bases from V and 4 from J; bases not matched to a gene: 5.

The rearrangement joins TRBV5-4 to TRBJ2-2; 9 bases are shared with TRBD2. V lost 4 bases to trimming and J lost 9 bases; unmatched junction nucleotides: 19. This CDR3 region has 18 residues. Germline assignment: CDR1 SGHNT and CDR2 YYREEE (reference sequence). DNA of the CDR3: TGTGCCAGCAGCCCCGCGGGCGGGAGGGCCTCGGGGTTACGGGAGCTGTTTTTT. This codes for CASSPAGGRASGLRELFF.

The genes are TRBV5-4 and TRBJ2-2, with D possibly being TRBD1 (7 bases). Trimming stripped 4 bases from V and 1 base from J, with 11 bases between. There are 15 residues in the CDR3. Germline lookup yields CDR1 SGHNT and CDR2 YYREEE (reference sequence). The CDR3 DNA is TGTGCCAGCAGCGGGAGGACAGGGAACACCGGGGAGCTGTTTTTT. Translating gives CASSGRTGNTGELFF. The whole variable domain, remainder taken from reference TRBV5-4 and TRBJ2-2, is ETGVTQSPTHLIKTRGQQVTLRCSSQSGHNTVSWYQQALGQGPQFIFQYYREEENGRGNFPPRFSGLQFPNYSSELNVNALELDDSALYLCASSGRTGNTGELFFGEGSRLTVL.

The gene calls are TRBV18 and TRBJ1-1; D call uncertain. Trimming cost V 3 bases and J 1 base, with 6 bases left between them. Germline-derived CDR1 and CDR2 are KGHSH and LQKENI. The CDR3 is 13 residues long. This chain's CDR3 is CASSPTWNTEAFF. The DNA of the CDR3 is TGTGCCAGCTCACCTACTTGGAACACTGAAGCTTTCTTT.

The rearrangement links TRBV30 to TRBJ2-1; 10 positions match TRBD2. This CDR3 comprises 16 residues. The V segment lost 1 base and the J segment 9 bases; nucleotides outside the gene matches: 12. Germline V gene lookup returns CDR1 GTSNPN and CDR2 SVGIG (reference sequence). The CDR3 DNA is TGTGCCTGGAGTGAGGCGGGACTAGCGTCGTCTATTGAGCAGTTCTTC. Residues: CAWSEAGLASSIEQFF. The full variable domain, rest sourced from reference TRBV30 and TRBJ2-1, is SQTIHQWPATLVQPVGSPLSLECTVEGTSNPNLYWYRQAAGRGLQLLFYSVGIGQISSEVPQNLSASRPQDRQFILSSKKLLLSDSGFYLCAWSEAGLASSIEQFFGPGTRLTVL.

This chain joins TRBV18 and TRBJ2-2, with a weak D call TRBD2 (6 bases). This CDR3 spans 13 amino acids. Germline loops: CDR1 KGHSH, CDR2 LQKENI. Trimming took 11 bases from V and 5 from J, leaving 15 bases between them. CDR3 in DNA: TGTGCCGGCACGACTAGTCGGACCGGGGAGCTGTTTTTT. Residues: CAGTTSRTGELFF.

V and J are TRBV7-9 and TRBJ2-1; possible D gene TRBD2, 5 bases. The germline V gene encodes CDR1 SEHNR and CDR2 FQNEAQ (reference sequence). V lost 2 bases and J 0 bases, leaving 5 bases between the germline ends. This CDR3 is 14 amino acids long. The CDR3 reads CASSLSGSYNEQFF. In DNA form, the CDR3 reads TGTGCCAGCAGCTTAAGCGGCTCCTACAATGAGCAGTTCTTC.

The V gene is TRBV7-2, the J gene TRBJ1-4; TRBD1 matches at 8 bases. J gave up 1 base and V 6 bases, and 4 bases lay outside the gene matches. Germline CDR1 is SGHTA and CDR2 is FQGNSA. The CDR3 contains 15 residues. For the CDR3, the DNA is TGTGCCAGCAGTGGGACAGGAGTAACTAATGAAAAACTGTTTTTT. Encoded protein: CASSGTGVTNEKLFF.

This chain joins TRBV19 and TRBJ1-1; D gene unclear. The CDR3 runs 11 residues. The germline CDR1 and CDR2 sequences are LNHDA and SQIVND (reference sequence). Trimming left V 10 bases short and J 7 bases short, with 13 bases between. The CDR3 reads CATIGRFEAFF. The CDR3 coding sequence is TGTGCCACGATTGGCAGGTTTGAAGCTTTCTTT. Based on the CDR3 plus reference TRBV19 and TRBJ1-1, the full variable domain is DGGITQSPKYLFRKEGQNVTLSCEQNLNHDAMYWYRQDPGQGLRLIYYSQIVNDFQKGDIAEGYSVSREKKESFPLTVTSAQKNPTAFYLCATIGRFEAFFGQGTRLTVV.

This rearrangement joins TRBV19 to TRBJ1-1; D might be TRBD1 (5 bases). V lost 5 bases to trimming and J lost 0 bases, with 13 bases between them. The CDR3 is 15 residues long. CDR1 is LNHDA and CDR2 is SQIVND in the germline V gene (reference sequence). CDR3 sequence reads: CASSPPPTVNTEAFF. DNA for the CDR3: TGTGCCAGTAGTCCCCCCCCGACAGTGAACACTGAAGCTTTCTTT.

The rearrangement joins TRBV7-2 to TRBJ2-2; 10 bases fit TRBD2. CDR3 length: 18 residues. With V trimmed by 5 bases and J by 6 bases, 15 bases remained unmatched. The germline V gene encodes CDR1 SGHTA and CDR2 FQGNSA. The CDR3, as DNA: TGTGCCAGCAGCCGGGGCCCTAGCGGGGGCTGGTATTCCGGGGAGCTGTTTTTT. Encoded protein: CASSRGPSGGWYSGELFF. Full variable domain (rest looked up from reference TRBV7-2 and TRBJ2-2): GAGVSQSPSNKVTEKGKDVELRCDPISGHTALYWYRQSLGQGLEFLIYFQGNSAPDKSGLPSDRFSAERTGGSVSTLTIQRTQQEDSAVYLCASSRGPSGGWYSGELFFGEGSRLTVL.

The chain carries TRBV5-1 and TRBJ2-7, with D tentatively TRBD1 (5 bases). Trimming removed 0 bases from V and 3 bases from J, with 7 bases in between. The CDR3 length is 13 residues. Germline V gene lookup returns CDR1 SGHRS and CDR2 YFSETQ. The DNA for the CDR3 is TGCGCCAGCAGCTTGGACAGGAACTACGAGCAGTACGTC. Translated: CASSLDRNYEQYV.

This chain connects TRBV12-1 to TRBJ1-4; TRBD1 is taken as the D call from the table, unchecked against the DNA. TRBV12-1 has pseudogene status. The CDR3 contains 18 residues. CDR3 in amino acids: CASSLADRGYLHFEKLFF. The CDR3 nucleotides read TGTGCCAGCAGCTTGGCGGACAGGGGGTACCTTCATTTTGAAAAACTGTTTTTT.

The chain employs TRBV6-1 and TRBJ2-5, with 11 bases that match TRBD2. Germline V CDR1 and CDR2: MNHNS, SASEGT. With V trimmed by 8 bases and J by 5 bases, 4 bases remained unmatched. The CDR3 runs 13 residues. CDR3 amino acids: CASGSGREETQYF. DNA of the CDR3: TGTGCCAGCGGTAGCGGGAGGGAGGAGACCCAGTACTTC.

The chain links TRBV10-3 to TRBJ1-1, with TRBD1 as a possible D gene (5 bases). Trimming left V 6 bases short and J 1 base short, with 9 bases between. The germline V gene encodes CDR1 ENHRY and CDR2 SYGVKD. The CDR3 is made up of 13 amino acids. The CDR3 region has the DNA TGTGCCATCAGACTACAGGAGAACACTGAAGCTTTCTTT. Translating gives CAIRLQENTEAFF.

This clone was found a few times. The V gene is TRBV6-1, the J gene TRBJ1-1, with D uncertain. Looked up from germline, CDR1 is MNHNS and CDR2 is SASEGT. This CDR3 is built from 13 residues. For the CDR3, the DNA is TGTGTCCTCGAGGAATTATTGAACACTGAAGCTTTCTTT. Its translation is CVLEELLNTEAFF.

The chain combines TRBV27 with TRBJ1-5; TRBD1 agrees at 9 bases. V lost 6 bases and J lost 2; bases outside the gene matches: 14. The CDR3 is 18 residues long. The germline V gene has CDR1 MNHEY and CDR2 SMNVEV (reference sequence). CDR3 amino acids: CASSHLTLRDRGNQPQHF. CDR3 in DNA: TGTGCCAGCAGCCACCTAACCCTCAGGGACAGGGGCAATCAGCCCCAGCATTTT.

Notes on this clone: An end of the junction does not agree with germline; a read error may underlie this. J is TRBJ2-2 and V is TRBV7-7, with D unclear. CDR1 SSHAT and CDR2 FNYEAQ come from the germline V gene (reference sequence). The CDR3 has 14 residues. This chain's CDR3 is CASSFEQNTGELFF. Here the CDR3 DNA reads TGTGCTAGCAGCTTTGAACAGAACACCGGGGAGCTGTTTTTT.

The rearrangement uses TRBV27 and TRBJ1-2; 7 nucleotides agree with TRBD1. The CDR3 runs to 16 residues. V shed 4 bases and J 1 base; nucleotides not matched to a gene: 9. CDR1 MNHEY and CDR2 SMNVEV come from the germline V gene (reference sequence). In DNA, the CDR3 is TGTGCCAGCAGTTCCGCAGGGGACAGTATTAACTATGGCTACACCTTC. Its translation is CASSSAGDSINYGYTF.

The chain links TRBV25-1 to TRBJ1-3; D uncertain. Trimming stripped 8 bases from V and 3 bases from J, with 5 bases between. Germline V gives CDR1 MGHDK, CDR2 SYGVNS. The CDR3 length is 11 residues. CDR3 sequence: CASHSGNTIYF. The DNA for the CDR3 is TGTGCCAGCCACAGTGGAAACACCATATATTTT. Full variable domain (remainder filled in from reference TRBV25-1 and TRBJ1-3): EADIYQTPRYLVIGTGKKITLECSQTMGHDKMYWYQQDPGMELHLIHYSYGVNSTEKGDLSSESTVSRIRTEHFPLTLESARPSHTSQYLCASHSGNTIYFGEGSWLTVV.

V and J are TRBV13 and TRBJ1-2; 8 bases line up with TRBD1. V was clipped by 5 bases and J by 6 bases; unmatched bases: 2. CDR1 and CDR2 (germline): PRHDT, FYEKMQ (reference sequence). The CDR3 spans 12 residues. CDR3 residues: CASSPQGDGYTF. The CDR3 DNA reads TGTGCCAGCAGCCCACAGGGGGATGGCTACACCTTC.

V and J are TRBV5-1 and TRBJ2-7, with D uncertain. This CDR3 contains 15 residues. Deletions cut 3 bases from V and 1 base from J, with 14 bases between. In germline, CDR1 is SGHRS, CDR2 YFSETQ. The CDR3 DNA sequence: TGCGCCAGCAGCTATAATGACTCTCCTTCCTACGAGCAGTACTTC. Encoded protein: CASSYNDSPSYEQYF.

V is TRBV30 and J is TRBJ1-4; D unresolved. The CDR3 runs 13 residues. Trimming removed 2 bases at V and 8 bases at J, with 12 bases between. From germline, CDR1 is GTSNPN and CDR2 SVGIG (reference sequence). The CDR3 protein is CAWSNLRKEKLFF. In nucleotides, the CDR3 is TGTGCCTGGAGTAATTTGCGTAAGGAAAAACTGTTTTTT.